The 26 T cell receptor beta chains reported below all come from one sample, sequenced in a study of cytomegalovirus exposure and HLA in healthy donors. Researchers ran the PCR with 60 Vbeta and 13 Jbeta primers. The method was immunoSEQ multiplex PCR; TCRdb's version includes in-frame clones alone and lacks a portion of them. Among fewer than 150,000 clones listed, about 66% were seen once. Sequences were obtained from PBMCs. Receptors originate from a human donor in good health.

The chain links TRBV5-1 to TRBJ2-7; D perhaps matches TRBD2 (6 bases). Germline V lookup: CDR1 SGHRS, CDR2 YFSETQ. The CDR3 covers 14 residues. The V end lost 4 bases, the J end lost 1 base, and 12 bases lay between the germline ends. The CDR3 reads CASSLEGESYEQYF. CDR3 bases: TGCGCCAGCAGCCTGGAGGGAGAATCCTACGAGCAGTACTTC.

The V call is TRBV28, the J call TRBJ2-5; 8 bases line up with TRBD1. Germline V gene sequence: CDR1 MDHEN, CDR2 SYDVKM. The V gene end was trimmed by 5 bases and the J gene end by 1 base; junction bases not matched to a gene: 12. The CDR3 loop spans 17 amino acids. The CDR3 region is CASSPGQEFVVQETQYF. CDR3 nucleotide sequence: TGTGCCAGCAGTCCGGGACAGGAGTTTGTTGTCCAAGAGACCCAGTACTTC.

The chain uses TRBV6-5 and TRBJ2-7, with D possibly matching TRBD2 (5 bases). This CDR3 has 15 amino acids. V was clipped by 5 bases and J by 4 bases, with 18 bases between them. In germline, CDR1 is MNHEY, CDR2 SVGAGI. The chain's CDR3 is CASSPQSSGWYEQYF. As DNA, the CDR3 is TGTGCCAGCAGTCCCCAGTCGTCGGGGTGGTACGAGCAGTACTTC.

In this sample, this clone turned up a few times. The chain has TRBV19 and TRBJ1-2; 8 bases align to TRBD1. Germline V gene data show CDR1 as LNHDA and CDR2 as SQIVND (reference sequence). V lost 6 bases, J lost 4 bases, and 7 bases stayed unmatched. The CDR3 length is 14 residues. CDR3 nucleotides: TGTGCCAGTAGCCGGGACAGGAGAAGCTATGGCTACACCTTC. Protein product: CASSRDRRSYGYTF.

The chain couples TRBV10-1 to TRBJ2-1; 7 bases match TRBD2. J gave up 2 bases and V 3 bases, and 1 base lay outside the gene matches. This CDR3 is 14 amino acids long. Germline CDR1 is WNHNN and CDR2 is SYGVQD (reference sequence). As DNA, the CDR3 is TGCGCCAGCAGTGAAGGGACTACCTACAATGAGCAGTTCTTC. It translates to CASSEGTTYNEQFF.

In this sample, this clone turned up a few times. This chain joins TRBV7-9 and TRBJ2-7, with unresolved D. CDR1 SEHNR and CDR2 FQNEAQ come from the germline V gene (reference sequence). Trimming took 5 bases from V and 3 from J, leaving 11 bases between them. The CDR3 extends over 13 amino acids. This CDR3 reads CASSPPLDYEQYF. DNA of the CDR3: TGTGCCAGCAGCCCTCCGCTAGACTACGAGCAGTACTTC.

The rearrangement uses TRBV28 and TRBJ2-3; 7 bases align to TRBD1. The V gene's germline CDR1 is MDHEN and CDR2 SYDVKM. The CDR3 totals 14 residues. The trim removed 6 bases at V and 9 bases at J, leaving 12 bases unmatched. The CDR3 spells CASRTRRGQGTQYF. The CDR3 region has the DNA TGTGCCAGCAGAACCAGAAGGGGGCAGGGGACGCAGTATTTT.

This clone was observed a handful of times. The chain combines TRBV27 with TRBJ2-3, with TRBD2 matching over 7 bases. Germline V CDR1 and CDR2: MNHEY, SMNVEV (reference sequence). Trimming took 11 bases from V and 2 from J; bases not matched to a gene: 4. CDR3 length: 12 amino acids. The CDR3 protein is CAVRDYTDTQYF. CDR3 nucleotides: TGTGCCGTGCGGGACTACACAGATACGCAGTATTTT.

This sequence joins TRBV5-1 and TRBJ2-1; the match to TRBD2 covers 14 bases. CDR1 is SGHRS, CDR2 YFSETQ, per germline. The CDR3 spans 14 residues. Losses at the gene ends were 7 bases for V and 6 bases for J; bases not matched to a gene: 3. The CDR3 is CASGGTSGSNEQFF. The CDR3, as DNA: TGCGCCAGCGGTGGGACTAGCGGGAGCAATGAGCAGTTCTTC.

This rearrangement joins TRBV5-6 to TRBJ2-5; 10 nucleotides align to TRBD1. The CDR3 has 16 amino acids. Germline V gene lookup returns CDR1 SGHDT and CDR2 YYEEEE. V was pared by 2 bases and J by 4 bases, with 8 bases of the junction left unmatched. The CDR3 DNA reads TGTGCCAGCAGCTTCTTCCGGGACAGGGGTGGAGAGACCCAGTACTTC. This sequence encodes CASSFFRDRGGETQYF.

The CDR3 here is CASRSRGHQETQYF. DNA of the CDR3: TGTGCCAGCAGGAGCAGGGGGCATCAAGAGACCCAGTACTTC. The chain carries TRBV2 and TRBJ2-5; 8 bases fit TRBD1. The V gene end was trimmed by 6 bases and the J gene end by 2 bases; junction bases not matched to a gene: 5. There are 14 residues in the CDR3. Germline V gene sequence: CDR1 SNHLY, CDR2 FYNNEI.

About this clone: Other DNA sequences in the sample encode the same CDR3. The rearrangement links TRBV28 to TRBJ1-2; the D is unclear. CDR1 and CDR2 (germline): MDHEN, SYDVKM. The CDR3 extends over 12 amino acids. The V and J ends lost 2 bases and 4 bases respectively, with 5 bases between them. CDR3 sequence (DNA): TGTGCCAGCAGTTTACCCCGCTATGGCTACACCTTC. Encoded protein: CASSLPRYGYTF.

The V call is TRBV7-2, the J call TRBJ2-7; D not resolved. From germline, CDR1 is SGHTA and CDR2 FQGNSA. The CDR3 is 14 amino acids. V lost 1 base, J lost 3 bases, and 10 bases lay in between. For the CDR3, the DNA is TGTGCCAGCAGCTTAGGCGGCCGCGGCTACGAGCAGTACTTC. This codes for CASSLGGRGYEQYF.

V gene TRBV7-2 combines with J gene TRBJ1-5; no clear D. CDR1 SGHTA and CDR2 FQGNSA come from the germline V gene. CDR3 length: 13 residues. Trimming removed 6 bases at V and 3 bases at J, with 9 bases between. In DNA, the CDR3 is TGTGCCAGCAGTCCGGGAGTCAATCAGCCCCAGCATTTT. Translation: CASSPGVNQPQHF.

This CDR3 reads CASSLTSGAYEQYF. CDR3 sequence (DNA): TGTGCCAGCAGCTTAACTAGCGGCGCCTACGAGCAGTACTTC. J is TRBJ2-7 and V is TRBV11-3, with 8 bases fitting TRBD2. Germline CDR1 and CDR2: SGHNT and YENEEA. The CDR3 covers 14 residues. V lost 2 bases and J lost 2; bases outside the gene matches: 2.

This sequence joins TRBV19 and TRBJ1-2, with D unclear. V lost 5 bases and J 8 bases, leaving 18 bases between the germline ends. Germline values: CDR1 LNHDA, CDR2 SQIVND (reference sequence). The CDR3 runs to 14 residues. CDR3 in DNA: TGTGCCAGTAGTGTGACTACCACCTCCGGAGGCTACACCTTC. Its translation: CASSVTTTSGGYTF.

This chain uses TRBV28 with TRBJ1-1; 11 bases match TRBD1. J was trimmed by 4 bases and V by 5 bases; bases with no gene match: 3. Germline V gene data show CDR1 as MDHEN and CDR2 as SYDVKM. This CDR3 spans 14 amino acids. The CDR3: CASSPGTGGTEAFF. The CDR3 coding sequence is TGTGCCAGCAGTCCAGGGACAGGGGGCACTGAAGCTTTCTTT.

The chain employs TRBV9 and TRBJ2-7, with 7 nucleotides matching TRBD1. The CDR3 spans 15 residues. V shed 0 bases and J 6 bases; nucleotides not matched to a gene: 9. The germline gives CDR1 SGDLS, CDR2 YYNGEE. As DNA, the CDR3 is TGTGCCAGCAGCGTAGCGGAAGGGGGCCTCTCCGAGCAGTACTTC. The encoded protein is CASSVAEGGLSEQYF.

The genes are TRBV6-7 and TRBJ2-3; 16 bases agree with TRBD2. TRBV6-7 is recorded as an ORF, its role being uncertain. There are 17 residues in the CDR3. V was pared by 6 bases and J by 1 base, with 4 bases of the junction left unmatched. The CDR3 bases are TGTGCCAGCAGCCCCGGGACTAGCGGGAGGGGCACAGATACGCAGTATTTT. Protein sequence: CASSPGTSGRGTDTQYF.

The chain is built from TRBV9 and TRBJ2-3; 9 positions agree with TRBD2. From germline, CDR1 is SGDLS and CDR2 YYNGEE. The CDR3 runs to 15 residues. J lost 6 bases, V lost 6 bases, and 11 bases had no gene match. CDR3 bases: TGTGCCAGCAACCCGTTATTAGCGGGAGTGGATACGCAGTATTTT. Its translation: CASNPLLAGVDTQYF.

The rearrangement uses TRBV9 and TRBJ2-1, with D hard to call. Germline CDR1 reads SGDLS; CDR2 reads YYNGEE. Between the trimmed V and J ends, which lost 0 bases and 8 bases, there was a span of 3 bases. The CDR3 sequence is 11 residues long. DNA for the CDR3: TGTGCCAGCAGCGTAGTAGATGAGCAGTTCTTC. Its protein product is CASSVVDEQFF.

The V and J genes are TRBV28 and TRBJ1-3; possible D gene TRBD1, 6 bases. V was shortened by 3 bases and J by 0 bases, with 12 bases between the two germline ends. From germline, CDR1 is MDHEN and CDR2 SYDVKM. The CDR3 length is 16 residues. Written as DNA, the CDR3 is TGTGCCAGCAGTTTTGAGGGCAGGGGCTCTGGAAACACCATATATTTT. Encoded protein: CASSFEGRGSGNTIYF. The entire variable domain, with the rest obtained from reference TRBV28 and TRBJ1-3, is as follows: DVKVTQSSRYLVKRTGEKVFLECVQDMDHENMFWYRQDPGLGLRLIYFSYDVKMKEKGDIPEGYSVSREKKERFSLILESASTNQTSMYLCASSFEGRGSGNTIYFGEGSWLTVV.

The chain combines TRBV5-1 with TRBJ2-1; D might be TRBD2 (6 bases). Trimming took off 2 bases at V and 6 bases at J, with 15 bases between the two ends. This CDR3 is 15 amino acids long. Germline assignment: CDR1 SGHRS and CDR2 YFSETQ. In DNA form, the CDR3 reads TGCGCCAGCAGCTTAGGGACTCCCCTTCTCAATGAGCAGTTCTTC. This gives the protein CASSLGTPLLNEQFF.

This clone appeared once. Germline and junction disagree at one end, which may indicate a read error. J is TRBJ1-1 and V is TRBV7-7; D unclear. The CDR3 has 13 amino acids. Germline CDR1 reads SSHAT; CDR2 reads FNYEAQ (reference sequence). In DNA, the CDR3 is TGTGCTAGCAGCTTAAACAGGAACACTGAAGCTTTCTTT. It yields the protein CASSLNRNTEAFF.

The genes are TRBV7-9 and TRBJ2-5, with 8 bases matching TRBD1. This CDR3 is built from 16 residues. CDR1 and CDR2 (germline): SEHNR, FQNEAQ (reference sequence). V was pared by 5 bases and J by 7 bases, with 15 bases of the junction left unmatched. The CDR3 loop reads CASSPQGAGRYRTQYF. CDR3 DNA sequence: TGTGCCAGCAGCCCCCAGGGGGCGGGACGTTATAGGACCCAGTACTTC.

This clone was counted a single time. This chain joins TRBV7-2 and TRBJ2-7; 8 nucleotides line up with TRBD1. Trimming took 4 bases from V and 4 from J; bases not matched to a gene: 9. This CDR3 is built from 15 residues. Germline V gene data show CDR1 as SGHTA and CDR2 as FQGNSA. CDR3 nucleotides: TGTGCCAGCAGCTCTCAGCAGGGGGCTGGGTACGAGCAGTACTTC. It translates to CASSSQQGAGYEQYF.